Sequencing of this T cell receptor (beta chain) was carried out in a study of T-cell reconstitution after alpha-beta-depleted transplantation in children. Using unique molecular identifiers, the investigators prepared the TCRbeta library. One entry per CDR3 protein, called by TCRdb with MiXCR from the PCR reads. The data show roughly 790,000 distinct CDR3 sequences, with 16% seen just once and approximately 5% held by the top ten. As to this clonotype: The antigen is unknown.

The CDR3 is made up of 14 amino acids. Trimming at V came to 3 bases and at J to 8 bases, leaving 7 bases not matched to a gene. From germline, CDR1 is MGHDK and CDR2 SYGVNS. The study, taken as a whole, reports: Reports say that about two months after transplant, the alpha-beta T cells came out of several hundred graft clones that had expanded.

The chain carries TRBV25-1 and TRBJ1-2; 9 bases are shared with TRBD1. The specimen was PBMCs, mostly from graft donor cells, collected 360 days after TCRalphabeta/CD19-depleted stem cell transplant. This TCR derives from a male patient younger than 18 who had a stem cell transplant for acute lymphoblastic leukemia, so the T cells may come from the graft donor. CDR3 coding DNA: TGTGCCAGCAGTGAGGGACAGGGCATTACGGGCTACACCTTC. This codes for CASSEGQGITGYTF.